This T cell receptor beta chain is drawn from a study of T cell responses to AZD1222 COVID-19 vaccine. Data came from immunoSEQ multiplex PCR; TCRdb stores just in-frame clones and leaves some out. The table records about 110,000 clones, 88% of them present only once. Trimming cost V 1 base and J 6 bases, with 11 bases left between them. The CDR3 extends over 13 amino acids. Germline-derived CDR1 and CDR2 are SGDLS and YYNGEE. Sequences were derived from peripheral blood, sampled on day 0 of AZD1222 vaccination. The receptor was derived from an adult in good health. This rearrangement joins TRBV9 to TRBJ2-7; no clear D. CDR3 in amino acids: CASSVMDAAEQYF. The CDR3 DNA follows: TGTGCCAGCAGCGTAATGGATGCGGCCGAGCAGTACTTC.